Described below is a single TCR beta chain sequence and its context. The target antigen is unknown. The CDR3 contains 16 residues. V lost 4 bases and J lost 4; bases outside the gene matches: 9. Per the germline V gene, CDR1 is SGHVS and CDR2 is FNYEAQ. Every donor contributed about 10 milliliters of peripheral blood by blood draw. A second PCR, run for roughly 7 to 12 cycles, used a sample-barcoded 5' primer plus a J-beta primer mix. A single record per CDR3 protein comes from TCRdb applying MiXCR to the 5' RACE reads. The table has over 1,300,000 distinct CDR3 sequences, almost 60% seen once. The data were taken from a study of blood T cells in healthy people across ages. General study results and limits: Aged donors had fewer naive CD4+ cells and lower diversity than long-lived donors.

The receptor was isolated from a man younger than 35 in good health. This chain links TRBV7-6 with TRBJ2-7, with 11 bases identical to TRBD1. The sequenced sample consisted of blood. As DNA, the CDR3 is TGTGCCAGCAGCTCGCGAGGGACAGGGGGGAAGTACGAGCAGTACTTC. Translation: CASSSRGTGGKYEQYF.